Detailed here is one T cell receptor beta chain. The antigen is undetermined. PCR was performed a second time for about 7 to 11 cycles using a sample-barcoded 5' primer and a J-beta primer mix. TCRdb fed the 5' RACE reads into MiXCR, producing one record per CDR3 protein. The sample has about 800,000 distinct CDR3 sequences; 20% to 25% are singletons. Germline V CDR1 and CDR2: MDHEN, SYDVKM. The V gene end was trimmed by 4 bases and the J gene end by 4 bases; junction bases not matched to a gene: 13. The CDR3 spans 16 residues. The data are from a study of blood T cells in healthy people across ages. Study-level findings and limits: Estimated diversity, derived from one million T cells, was regarded as an underestimate.

This sample was also put to use in a study of T cells of mothers and their children. In that study: In related and unrelated pairs alike, thymic selection shapes TCR recombination output, with inherited differences minor. At a sensitivity of approximately 100 clones per million clonotypes, no persistent microchimeric T cell clones appeared.

Sequenced input: blood. The sequence derives from a boy between 10 and 17 years old in good health. The rearrangement links TRBV28 to TRBJ2-7, with TRBD2 matching over 7 bases. CDR3 loop: CASSSLGGESLYEQYF. The DNA for the CDR3 is TGTGCCAGCAGTTCCCTGGGGGGGGAGTCGCTATACGAGCAGTACTTC.